The rows below give T cell receptor beta chains drawn from one sample of a study of T-cell memory formation after mild COVID-19. In TCRdb, the 5' RACE reads were re-called with MiXCR into one record per CDR3 protein. The table shows 350,000 to 500,000 distinct CDR3 sequences, with 15% to 25% occurring only once. Sequencing was performed on PBMCs or a T cell subset sorted from them (not recorded which). The receptors here all came from an adult woman who had mild COVID-19 (a few samples of this study predate the infection). Cell type and time point are not known. CDR3s include the opening cysteine and the closing phenylalanine or tryptophan.

cdr3_aa	j_call	v_call
CASSYLEGGHGELFF	TRBJ2-2	TRBV6-2/TRBV6-3
CASSELVTSGGPTAKNIQYF	TRBJ2-4	TRBV12-3/TRBV12-4
CASMVRASTDTQYF	TRBJ2-3	TRBV12-3/TRBV12-4
CSARAPPGHRVF	TRBJ2-1	TRBV20-1
CSAHRTESYEQYF	TRBJ2-7	TRBV20-1
CSVEEFRGSYGYTF	TRBJ1-2	TRBV29-1
CASSISGGSGQPQHF	TRBJ1-5	TRBV5-1
CASSLGQTSTDTQYF	TRBJ2-3	TRBV7-9
CASSVGQGSSHEQYF	TRBJ2-7	TRBV9
CASSPGGREVYNEQFF	TRBJ2-1	TRBV3-1
CAISERGQGAYEQYF	TRBJ2-7	TRBV10-3